This entry describes one T cell receptor beta chain. Its antigen is not identified. The time point is: cycle 4 day 1 (C4D1), after 6 weeks of nivolumab. Following autologous stem cell transplantation, relapse occurred in every patient, and exposure to brentuximab vedotin varied. Best responses were complete response, partial response or progressive disease. The repertoire was sequenced with immunoSEQ multiplex PCR; TCRdb's copy has only in-frame clones and lacks some. This table holds about 32,000 clones, roughly four fifths found once. This specimen belongs to a study of PD-1 blockade in classical Hodgkin lymphoma. Study outcomes and limitations: The diversity seen at baseline in complete responders resembled that of newly diagnosed patients. It was reported that newly diagnosed patients had less baseline TCR diversity than healthy donors. Exclusion was the outcome for patients who began nivolumab under 1 year after ASCT.

Germline V gene data show CDR1 as ENHRY and CDR2 as SYGVKD. This CDR3 comprises 14 residues. The junction had 3 bases not matched to a gene; V was cut back by 4 bases and J by 7 bases. The receptor was derived from a human donor with classical Hodgkin lymphoma. The V and J genes are TRBV10-3 and TRBJ1-4, with TRBD1 matching over 10 bases. Sequenced material: peripheral blood mononuclear cells (PBMCs), taken before the fourth cycle of nivolumab. The CDR3 reads CAISGTGGGEKLFF. CDR3 bases: TGTGCCATCAGTGGGACAGGGGGGGGTGAAAAACTGTTTTTT.